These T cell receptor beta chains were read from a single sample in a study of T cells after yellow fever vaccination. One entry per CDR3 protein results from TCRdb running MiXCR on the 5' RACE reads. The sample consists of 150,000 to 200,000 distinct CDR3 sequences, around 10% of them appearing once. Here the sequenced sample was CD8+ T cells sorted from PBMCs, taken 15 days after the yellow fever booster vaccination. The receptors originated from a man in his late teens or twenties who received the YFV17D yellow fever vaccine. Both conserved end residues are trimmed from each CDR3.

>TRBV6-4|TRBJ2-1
ASSDTSVSEQF
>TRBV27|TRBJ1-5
ASSSTGSDQPQH
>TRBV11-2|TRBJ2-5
ASRPGGRTETQY
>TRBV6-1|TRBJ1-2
ASSEGTYGYT
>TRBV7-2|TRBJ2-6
ASSVGQLSGANVLT
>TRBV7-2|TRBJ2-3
ASSLWSGERTDTQY
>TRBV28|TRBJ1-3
ASSPLRAGGNTIY
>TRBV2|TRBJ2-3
ASSDGGRRDNTQY
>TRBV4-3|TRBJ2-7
ASSQGTRGGYEQY
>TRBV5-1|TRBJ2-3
ASSAGLAGEVEDTQY
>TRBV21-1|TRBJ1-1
ASGIAEAF
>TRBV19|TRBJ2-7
ASSRLGDEQY
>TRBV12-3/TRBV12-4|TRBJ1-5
ASSDRGQMNQPQH
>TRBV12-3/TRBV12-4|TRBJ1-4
ASSPTAVGHENEKLF
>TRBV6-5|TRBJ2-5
ASSSGAGETQY
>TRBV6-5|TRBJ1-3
ASSYQRGGIGNTIY
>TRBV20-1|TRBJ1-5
SATSGTGVSLPQH
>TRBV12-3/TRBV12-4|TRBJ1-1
ASSPGTGNTEAF
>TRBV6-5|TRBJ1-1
ASSNVGQTLNTEAF
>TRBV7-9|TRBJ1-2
ASSDSGANYGYT
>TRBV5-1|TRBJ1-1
ASSLSREGTEAF
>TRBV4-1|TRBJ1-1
ASSPTGAGTEAF
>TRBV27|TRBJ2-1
ASSLSASYNEQF
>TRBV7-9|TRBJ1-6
ASSLVRGVANNSPLH
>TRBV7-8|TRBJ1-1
ASSVRPQGASTEAF
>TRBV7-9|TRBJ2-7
ASSGSPGAPSSYEQY
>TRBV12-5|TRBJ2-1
ASGLAPTGGHNEQF
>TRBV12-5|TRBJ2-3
ASGLDLTTDTQY
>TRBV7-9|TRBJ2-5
ASNLEETQY
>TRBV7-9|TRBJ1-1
ASSFTWTGNTEAF
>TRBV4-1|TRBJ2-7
ASSQGQGASYEQY
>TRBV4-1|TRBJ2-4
ASSQGVLGSIQY
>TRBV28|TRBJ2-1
ASNGASVHEQF
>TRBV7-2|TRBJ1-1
ASSLVIRVGGTEAF
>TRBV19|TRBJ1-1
ASSISGQGFTEAF
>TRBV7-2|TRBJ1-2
ASSLPGLGYT
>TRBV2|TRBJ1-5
ASSLGQGAQPQH
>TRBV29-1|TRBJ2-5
SVEQGLGETQY
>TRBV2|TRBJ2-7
ASSELPSYEQY
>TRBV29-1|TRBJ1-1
SVVVGSMNTEAF
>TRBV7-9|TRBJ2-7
ASSLVGEQY
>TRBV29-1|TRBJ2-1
SVAGRTSQEQF
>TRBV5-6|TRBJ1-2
ASSPSGQGPYGYT
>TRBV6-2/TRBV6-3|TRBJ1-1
ASSYGGAEAF
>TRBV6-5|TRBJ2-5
ASSKTSGGALSETQY
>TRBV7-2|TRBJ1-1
ASSQNGGNTEAF
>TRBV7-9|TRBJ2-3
ASSFGTSGGTDTQY
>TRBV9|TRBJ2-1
ASSAQTYNEQF
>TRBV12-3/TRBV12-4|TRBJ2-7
ASKAHGEQY
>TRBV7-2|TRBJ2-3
ASSSLRTDTQY
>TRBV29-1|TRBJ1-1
SVGKGSNTEAF
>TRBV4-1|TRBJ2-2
ASSGALNTGELF
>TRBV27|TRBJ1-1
ASSPLTEAF